This T cell receptor beta chain was observed in a study of cytomegalovirus exposure and HLA in healthy donors. The wider study: For the roughly 400 genotyped donors, roughly 80% fell within the Caucasian-associated ancestry cluster. General study points: In a later analysis, V- and J-gene trimming of beta chains associated with a DCLRE1C missense variant, replicated independently. Based on reports, TCR beta sequences accurately predicted HLA-A and HLA-B alleles for most subjects. Earlier analysis looked at TCR beta V segments, and most were productive about 90% or about 30% of the time.

Remarks on this clone: Its specificity is unknown.

Primers included in the PCR were 60 Vbeta and 13 Jbeta primers. Profiled with immunoSEQ multiplex PCR; TCRdb holds only in-frame clones, not every one. The data contain 40,000 or so clones, about 66% of them seen just once; the ten biggest clones take up roughly 18%. The germline V gene encodes CDR1 MNHEY and CDR2 SVGAGI. Trimming stripped 0 bases from V and 3 bases from J, with 12 bases between. The CDR3 sequence is 15 residues long. This clonotype was sampled from a man aged 45-65 years in good health and CMV-seropositive. The rearrangement uses TRBV6-5 and TRBJ2-7; no definite D call. Sequenced: PBMCs. The CDR3 reads CASSYSPGQNYEQYF. CDR3 DNA: TGTGCCAGCAGTTACTCTCCGGGTCAAAACTACGAGCAGTACTTC.